Listed below are T cell receptor beta chains from one sample, sequenced in a study of post-analysis software for immune sequencing data. TCRdb redid the calling of the PCR reads with MiXCR, one entry per CDR3 protein. This table holds some 370,000 distinct CDR3 sequences, less than 40% found once. Sequenced sample: blood. The origin of the receptors is a girl between 10 and 17 years old with multiple sclerosis. CDR3s include the opening cysteine and the closing phenylalanine or tryptophan.

j_call: -; v_call: TRBV6-1; cdr3_aa: CASSEARPWTGNYEQYF
j_call: TRBJ1-2; v_call: TRBV6-6; cdr3_aa: CASRGGAYGYTF
j_call: TRBJ2-7; v_call: TRBV20-1; cdr3_aa: CSARDPRTGVVHEQYF
j_call: TRBJ1-4; v_call: TRBV11-2; cdr3_aa: CASSLDGTARFF
j_call: TRBJ1-2; v_call: TRBV7-3; cdr3_aa: CASSFGPGGGYGYTF
j_call: TRBJ2-1; v_call: TRBV5-5; cdr3_aa: CASTPTVSSYNEQFF
j_call: TRBJ1-5; v_call: TRBV12-3/TRBV12-4; cdr3_aa: CASSWGWSGNQPQHF
j_call: TRBJ1-6; v_call: TRBV20-1; cdr3_aa: CSAGEQGSHNSPLHF
j_call: TRBJ2-7; v_call: TRBV12-3/TRBV12-4; cdr3_aa: CASSLEGTGGAGQYF
j_call: TRBJ2-3; v_call: TRBV29-1; cdr3_aa: CSVTGQESTDTQYF
j_call: TRBJ2-5; v_call: TRBV12-3/TRBV12-4; cdr3_aa: CASSSGQTRETQYF
j_call: TRBJ2-2; v_call: TRBV6-5; cdr3_aa: CASSSDLKGAAGELFF
j_call: TRBJ1-1; v_call: TRBV7-8; cdr3_aa: CASSLAPSRAFF
j_call: -; v_call: TRBV5-1; cdr3_aa: CASSLEGFETQYF
j_call: TRBJ2-1; v_call: TRBV7-3; cdr3_aa: CASSLTSGGAWNEQFF
j_call: TRBJ2-1; v_call: TRBV6-5; cdr3_aa: CASSYVAGTGGNEQFF
j_call: TRBJ2-7; v_call: TRBV12-3/TRBV12-4; cdr3_aa: CASSPSDRGTYEQYF
j_call: TRBJ1-2; v_call: TRBV5-1; cdr3_aa: CASYSGTGGERVFGYTF
j_call: TRBJ2-7; v_call: TRBV29-1; cdr3_aa: CSVATTSYEQYF
j_call: TRBJ2-1; v_call: TRBV18; cdr3_aa: CASSPQTGGRYNEQFF
j_call: TRBJ2-7; v_call: TRBV4-1; cdr3_aa: CASSTTGSYEQYF
j_call: TRBJ2-1; v_call: TRBV6-5; cdr3_aa: CASSYTDSSSYNEQFF
j_call: TRBJ2-7; v_call: TRBV4-3; cdr3_aa: CASSLGTLEGYEQYF
j_call: TRBJ2-4; v_call: TRBV11-2; cdr3_aa: CASSFLVGPTYF